This T cell receptor beta chain was identified during a study of identical twins. This clonotype showed up many times. MiXCR, run by TCRdb on the 5' RACE reads, gives a single entry per CDR3 protein. Seen here are roughly 700,000 distinct CDR3 sequences, approximately 9% observed once, and the top ten hold approximately 0.94%. The CDR3 is made up of 14 amino acids. The germline CDR1 and CDR2 sequences are MDHEN and SYDVKM. V lost 5 bases, J lost 2 bases, and 3 bases stayed unmatched. The same data also went into a second study, on yellow fever vaccine responses in identical twins.

The sequencing input was PBMCs. This TCR was sampled from a woman aged 18-30 years in good health. The V call is TRBV28, the J call TRBJ1-1; 9 nucleotides line up with TRBD1. CDR3 amino acids: CASSPDRGNTEAFF. The DNA of the CDR3 is TGTGCCAGCAGTCCGGACAGGGGTAACACTGAAGCTTTCTTT.